The TCR beta chain described here comes from a study of CD8+ T cells in alopecia areata. The CDR3 runs 16 residues. Trimming removed 2 bases from V and 0 bases from J; junction bases left unmatched: 5. In germline, CDR1 is NNHDY, CDR2 SYVADS. This clone has just a few counts. Its antigen is as yet unknown. The genes and germline here are from mouse. With the read ending 4 residues before the CDR3 end, the germline J gene is used to fill in that end. cDNA serving as the sequencing template came from extracted, reverse transcribed RNA. Generated by immunoSEQ multiplex PCR, the TCRdb table keeps only in-frame clones and is missing some. Recorded here are approximately 110,000 clones, none singletons. Study-level points and caveats: Normal scalp showed lower clonality than lesional scalp, especially alopecia totalis/universalis. Sequenced scalp T cells also include alphabeta T cells resident in normal skin.

This receptor was identified in a C3H/HeJ mouse with alopecia areata. For the strain, the MHC haplotype given is H2-k. This chain connects TRBV13-3 to TRBJ1-1; the match to TRBD1 covers 9 bases. The sample taken for sequencing was lesional skin. The CDR3 reads CASSERTGVANTEVFF. Incomplete CDR3 DNA: TGTGCCAGCAGTGAGAGGACAGGGGTTGCAAACACA.